The 9 T cell receptor beta chains reported below all come from one sample, sequenced in a study of T-cell reconstitution after alpha-beta-depleted transplantation in children. Findings and limits, study-wide: One year post-transplant, T-cell counts and diversity were largely derived from T cells produced anew.

No antigen is known for these receptors. During its preparation, the TCRbeta library received unique molecular identifiers. Via MiXCR, TCRdb re-called the PCR reads, giving one row per CDR3 protein. The top ten clones hold 9.1% of a sample with a few hundred thousand distinct CDR3 sequences, roughly 7.8% of them seen once. The sample here was peripheral blood, taken 360 days after TCRalphabeta/CD19-depleted stem cell transplant. The receptors shown here come from a female patient aged 2 to 10 who had a stem cell transplant for Fanconi anemia, so the T cells may come from the graft donor.

V gene TRBV7-2 combines with J gene TRBJ2-7; D perhaps matches TRBD2 (5 bases). CDR3 length: 13 amino acids. V was pared by 5 bases and J by 2 bases, with 10 bases between. Germline CDR1 SGHTA, CDR2 FQGNSA. The CDR3 sequence: CASSIRGTYEQYF. The CDR3, as DNA: TGTGCCAGCAGCATAAGAGGGACCTACGAGCAGTACTTC.

The table lists this clonotype with a few counts. This chain links TRBV2 with TRBJ2-7, with no clear D. V was cut by 8 bases and J by 0 bases, with 14 bases left in between. The CDR3 runs 14 residues. Germline V lookup: CDR1 SNHLY, CDR2 FYNNEI. The CDR3 loop is CASSYPRNSYEQYF. DNA of the CDR3: TGTGCCAGCTCCTACCCCAGGAACTCCTACGAGCAGTACTTC.

This clonotype has at least ten counts. The chain recombines TRBV5-1 with TRBJ2-5; 10 nucleotides agree with TRBD2. There are 17 residues in the CDR3. CDR1 and CDR2 from the germline V gene are SGHRS and YFSETQ. J gave up 0 bases and V 5 bases, and 10 bases lay outside the gene matches. CDR3 residues: CASRGGWTSGNQETQYF. CDR3 nucleotide sequence: TGCGCCAGCAGGGGCGGCTGGACTAGCGGAAACCAAGAGACCCAGTACTTC. Together with reference TRBV5-1 and TRBJ2-5, the CDR3 gives the full variable domain: KAGVTQTPRYLIKTRGQQVTLSCSPISGHRSVSWYQQTPGQGLQFLFEYFSETQRNKGNFPGRFSGRQFSNSRSEMNVSTLELGDSALYLCASRGGWTSGNQETQYFGPGTRLLVL.

This clonotype was detected many times. This chain joins TRBV12-3 or TRBV12-4 and TRBJ1-2, with unresolved D. The ends were cut back, 3 bases at V and 7 bases at J, with 9 bases in the middle. This CDR3 is built from 12 residues. CDR3 protein: CASSLERRGYTF. CDR3 DNA: TGTGCCAGCAGTTTGGAACGGCGTGGCTACACCTTC.

This clonotype was seen repeatedly, ten times or more. As DNA, the CDR3 is TGTGCCAGCAGTTACTCTACCGGGACAGGGAGTAGTGGGAGCAATCAGCCCCAGCATTTT. This sequence encodes CASSYSTGTGSSGSNQPQHF. The gene calls are TRBV6-2 or TRBV6-3 and TRBJ1-5, with 9 bases that match TRBD1. Germline V lookup: CDR1 MNHEY, CDR2 SVGEGT. J was trimmed by 1 base and V by 0 bases; bases with no gene match: 13. The CDR3 sequence is 20 residues long.

This clonotype was picked up a small number of times. The CDR3 is CASSPSRGRYEKLFF. CDR3 in DNA: TGTGCCAGCAGCCCTAGCAGGGGGCGCTATGAAAAACTGTTTTTT. The chain uses TRBV7-8 and TRBJ1-4, with TRBD1 identical over 8 bases. The CDR3 contains 15 residues. Germline CDR1 is SGHVS and CDR2 is FQNEAQ. V trimming: 5 bases; J trimming: 6 bases; junction bases outside the gene matches: 8. The whole variable domain, remainder taken from reference TRBV7-8 and TRBJ1-4, is GAGVSQSPRYKVAKRGQDVALRCDPISGHVSLFWYQQALGQGPEFLTYFQNEAQLDKSGLPSDRFFAERPEGSVSTLKIQRTQQEDSAVYLCASSPSRGRYEKLFFGSGTQLSVL.

As regards this clonotype: The conserved phenylalanine or tryptophan is not found at the CDR3 terminus, so this likely reflects a read error. The V gene is TRBV20-1, the J gene TRBJ1-1; no clear D gene. This CDR3 has 12 residues. Germline V gives CDR1 DFQATT, CDR2 SNEGSKA (reference sequence). V lost 3 bases and J 2 bases, leaving 7 bases between the germline ends. As DNA, the CDR3 is TGCAGTGCTAGTTCCGGTAACACTGAAGCTTTCTAT. It translates to CSASSGNTEAFY.

This clonotype occurred many times. J is TRBJ2-1 and V is TRBV3-1; TRBD2 might be the D (7 bases). The V end was cut by 4 bases, the J end by 4 bases, with 23 bases between. Germline V gene data show CDR1 as LGHDT and CDR2 as YNNKEL (reference sequence). The CDR3 sequence is 18 residues long. Here the CDR3 reads CASSRGDLRGGLYNEQFF. The CDR3 DNA reads as TGTGCCAGCAGCCGTGGGGACTTGAGGGGGGGGCTTTACAATGAGCAGTTCTTC.

This clonotype showed up many times. The rearrangement links TRBV6-6 to TRBJ2-6; 9 bases map to TRBD1. The length of the CDR3 is 17 residues. Trimming cost V 10 bases and J 2 bases; bases outside gene matches: 12. The germline CDR1 and CDR2 sequences are MNHNY and SVGAGI (reference sequence). The CDR3 DNA reads as TGTGCCACCACTTTGGGACAGGGAAGAACTGGGGCCAACGTCCTGACTTTC. Encoded protein: CATTLGQGRTGANVLTF.